This T cell receptor beta chain is drawn from a study of blood T cell repertoires in COVID-19. Study-level information: PBMCs, B-cell-depleted T cells, or T cells were the source of the cDNA or gDNA that made up the material.

J gave up 6 bases and V 4 bases, and 7 bases lay outside the gene matches. CDR1 and CDR2 from the germline V gene are PRHDT and FYEKMQ (reference sequence). The CDR3 has 15 amino acids. Authors' methods: From reference gene primer amplification, estimates of nucleated cell counts were derived. Using immunoSEQ multiplex PCR, the repertoire was profiled, and TCRdb retains in-frame clones only, with some absent. V, J and clone size reflect that table, while D and trimming were determined from the DNA. The sample records tens of thousands of clones, around 76% being singletons. Sample: peripheral blood. The V call is TRBV13, the J call TRBJ1-4; 8 nucleotides align to TRBD1. This TCR was recovered from a man in his 70s with active or convalescent COVID-19. CDR3 sequence: CASSSDRAEDEKLFF. Here the CDR3 DNA reads TGTGCCAGCAGCTCGGACAGGGCAGAGGATGAAAAACTGTTTTTT.